One sample yielded the 30 T cell receptor beta chains listed below, sequenced in a study of CD4 T cells in relation to SARS-CoV-2 and coronaviruses. Measured with immunoSEQ multiplex PCR; TCRdb has only the in-frame clones, and not every one. The profile shows more than 20,000 clones, 76% of them singletons. CD4+ T cells from unexposed donors were obtained before the COVID-19 pandemic (2011-2018). The cells were cultured for over eight days before CD4+ T cells were isolated. Their specific antigens are unknown. Sequencing was carried out using CD4+ T cells from PBMCs, cultured in vitro. The receptors come from a human donor in good health.

The chain employs TRBV6-1 and TRBJ2-7, with a tentative D call TRBD2 (6 bases). The CDR3 covers 14 residues. Per the germline V gene, CDR1 is MNHNS and CDR2 is SASEGT. Between the trimmed V and J ends, which lost 7 bases and 0 bases, there was a span of 13 bases. CDR3 loop: CASTSGTSSYEQYF. The CDR3 bases are TGTGCCAGCACATCCGGGACTTCCTCCTACGAGCAGTACTTC.

The chain combines TRBV14 with TRBJ1-1; D is unclear. V lost 10 bases and J lost 0, with 12 bases in between. CDR3 size: 13 residues. CDR1 and CDR2 (germline): SGHDN, FVKESK. The CDR3 DNA reads as TGTGCCACCGCAGACATACTGAACACTGAAGCTTTCTTT. It is translated as CATADILNTEAFF.

The J gene is TRBJ2-7, the V gene TRBV11-2; 9 positions agree with TRBD2. The CDR3 is 15 residues long. V lost 5 bases and J lost 0; bases outside the gene matches: 5. In germline, CDR1 is SGHAT, CDR2 FQNNGV. Written as DNA, the CDR3 is TGTGCCAGCAGCCAGACTAGCGGACCCTCCTACGAGCAGTACTTC. Its translation is CASSQTSGPSYEQYF.

The chain joins TRBV14 to TRBJ2-1, with 11 bases fitting TRBD2. V shed 0 bases, J shed 7 bases, and the junction held 8 bases outside the gene matches. The V gene's germline CDR1 is SGHDN and CDR2 FVKESK. The CDR3 is 17 residues long. Here the CDR3 DNA reads TGTGCCAGCAGCCAAGAGAGGAGACTAGCGGGGAATAATGAGCAGTTCTTC. Translation gives CASSQERRLAGNNEQFF.

This chain connects TRBV2 to TRBJ2-7; D unclear. Trimming removed 8 bases from V and 7 bases from J, with 15 bases in between. The CDR3 covers 12 residues. Germline loops: CDR1 SNHLY, CDR2 FYNNEI. The DNA of the CDR3 is TGTGCCAGCCGCGAACAACTCAAGGAGCAGTACTTC. The encoded protein is CASREQLKEQYF.

The gene calls are TRBV7-9 and TRBJ2-1; 7 bases are shared with TRBD2. J was trimmed by 6 bases and V by 1 base; bases with no gene match: 3. The CDR3 is made up of 14 amino acids. The germline gives CDR1 SEHNR, CDR2 FQNEAQ (reference sequence). The DNA for the CDR3 is TGTGCCAGCAGCTTAGTTGGCGGGGGCAATGAGCAGTTCTTC. Translation: CASSLVGGGNEQFF.

The chain carries TRBV7-3 and TRBJ2-1; 11 bases line up with TRBD2. CDR1 is SGHTA and CDR2 is FQGTGA in the germline V gene. This CDR3 spans 16 amino acids. The V gene end was trimmed by 6 bases and the J gene end by 9 bases; junction bases not matched to a gene: 13. The CDR3 sequence is CASSGPTSGRTGEQFF. The CDR3 nucleotides read TGTGCCAGCAGTGGGCCTACTAGCGGGAGAACAGGTGAGCAGTTCTTC.

This clone showed up just a few times. This sequence joins TRBV5-1 and TRBJ1-1; D gene unclear. The CDR3 runs 13 residues. The V gene's germline CDR1 is SGHRS and CDR2 YFSETQ. Trimming took 0 bases from V and 5 from J, leaving 8 bases between them. CDR3 loop: CASSLDWETEAFF. The CDR3, as DNA: TGCGCCAGCAGCTTGGATTGGGAGACTGAAGCTTTCTTT.

V and J are TRBV5-5 and TRBJ1-6; D perhaps matches TRBD1 (6 bases). CDR3 length: 15 residues. V was pared by 0 bases and J by 8 bases, with 12 bases between. CDR1 is SGHKS, CDR2 YYEKEE, per germline (reference sequence). The CDR3 spells CASSLAGAVDSPLHF. CDR3 nucleotides: TGTGCCAGCAGCTTGGCAGGGGCGGTCGATTCACCCCTCCACTTT.

The chain couples TRBV19 to TRBJ2-3; D is perhaps TRBD1 (5 bases). The CDR3 sequence is 15 residues long. V was cut by 6 bases and J by 0 bases, with 13 bases left in between. Germline values: CDR1 LNHDA, CDR2 SQIVND (reference sequence). CDR3 in amino acids: CASRAPTVSTDTQYF. For the CDR3, the DNA is TGTGCCAGTAGAGCTCCGACAGTAAGCACAGATACGCAGTATTTT.

The chain is built from TRBV11-3 and TRBJ2-2; D not resolved. V was shortened by 3 bases and J by 4 bases, with 3 bases between the two germline ends. This CDR3 has 12 residues. Germline CDR1 is SGHNT and CDR2 is YENEEA. CDR3 sequence: CASSLRTGELFF. In DNA, the CDR3 is TGTGCCAGCAGCTTGCGCACCGGGGAGCTGTTTTTT.

The rearrangement links TRBV4-1 to TRBJ2-2; D uncertain. The CDR3 extends over 15 amino acids. CDR1 MGHRA and CDR2 YSYEKL come from the germline V gene. Trimming removed 0 bases at V and 0 bases at J, with 5 bases between. The CDR3 nucleotides read TGCGCCAGCAGCCAAGATTCAGCGAACACCGGGGAGCTGTTTTTT. It translates to CASSQDSANTGELFF.

The V and J genes are TRBV6-6 and TRBJ2-3; D is uncertain. The V end lost 7 bases, the J end lost 5 bases, and 19 bases lay between the germline ends. The CDR3 runs to 15 residues. The germline gives CDR1 MNHNY, CDR2 SVGAGI (reference sequence). The DNA for the CDR3 is TGTGCCAGCATTAAGGGCCAGCTCCTTGGAGATACGCAGTATTTT. Amino acid sequence: CASIKGQLLGDTQYF.

In its sample, this clone was seen once. For the CDR3, the DNA is TGTGCCAGCAGTTACGGGACTAGCGACACAGATACGCAGTATTTT. The encoded protein is CASSYGTSDTDTQYF. The V gene is TRBV28, the J gene TRBJ2-3, with 10 bases matching TRBD2. The germline V gene has CDR1 MDHEN and CDR2 SYDVKM. CDR3 length: 15 amino acids. The J segment lost 2 bases and the V segment lost 4 bases, leaving 3 bases of the junction unmatched.

Only one count was recorded for this clone. As DNA, the CDR3 is TGTGCCAGCTTACTGAGCTCCTACAATGAGCAGTTCTTC. It encodes CASLLSSYNEQFF. This chain uses TRBV12-3 or TRBV12-4 with TRBJ2-1; D gene unclear. V lost 8 bases and J lost 0, with 8 bases in between. This CDR3 region has 13 residues.

This chain joins TRBV7-3 and TRBJ2-1, with D unclear. The CDR3 sequence is 12 residues long. The V gene lost 5 bases and the J gene lost 13 bases, with 15 bases spanning the gap. The germline CDR1 and CDR2 sequences are SGHTA and FQGTGA. CDR3 protein: CASSPGHPVQFF. The CDR3 DNA follows: TGTGCCAGCAGCCCGGGTCATCCGGTACAGTTCTTC.

This chain uses TRBV21-1 with TRBJ2-2. TRBV21-1 is classified as a pseudogene. The CDR3 consists of 14 residues. The CDR3 sequence: CASSSRRGVGELFF. The CDR3 nucleotides read TGTGCCAGCAGCTCCCGTAGGGGGGTCGGGGAGCTGTTTTTT.

The V and J genes are TRBV19 and TRBJ1-2; 8 bases align to TRBD1. Germline assignment: CDR1 LNHDA and CDR2 SQIVND (reference sequence). The trim removed 4 bases at V and 5 bases at J, leaving 6 bases unmatched. The CDR3 covers 14 residues. The CDR3 reads CASSTGGLRYGYTF. The DNA for the CDR3 is TGTGCCAGTAGTACAGGGGGCCTGAGGTATGGCTACACCTTC.

The chain is built from TRBV10-1 and TRBJ1-5, with D tentatively TRBD1 (5 bases). V was shortened by 2 bases and J by 4 bases, with 9 bases between the two germline ends. CDR3 length: 14 amino acids. CDR1 WNHNN and CDR2 SYGVQD come from the germline V gene (reference sequence). For the CDR3, the DNA is TGCGCCAGCAGTGAGAGGTACAGGAATCAGCCCCAGCATTTT. Amino acid sequence: CASSERYRNQPQHF.

This clone was seen more than once but under ten times. The chain is built from TRBV5-1 and TRBJ2-1; D perhaps matches TRBD2 (6 bases). Germline CDR1 SGHRS, CDR2 YFSETQ. The CDR3 loop spans 15 amino acids. Trimming pared 4 bases from V and 4 bases from J, leaving 15 bases between. CDR3 DNA sequence: TGCGCCAGCAGCCCCGAAGGTAGCGGATACAATGAGCAGTTCTTC. Its protein is CASSPEGSGYNEQFF.

V is TRBV18 and J is TRBJ2-1; D perhaps matches TRBD1 (6 bases). Trimming removed 4 bases from V and 5 bases from J, with 12 bases in between. The CDR3 loop spans 14 amino acids. Germline CDR1 is KGHSH and CDR2 is LQKENI. As DNA, the CDR3 is TGTGCCAGCTCACTCCTGGACAGTGACAATGAGCAGTTCTTC. It codes for CASSLLDSDNEQFF.

This CDR3 reads CASSMGQGAGNTIYF. CDR3 nucleotides: TGTGCCAGTAGTATGGGACAGGGGGCTGGAAACACCATATATTTT. The chain recombines TRBV19 with TRBJ1-3; 11 nucleotides agree with TRBD1. V dropped 3 bases and J dropped 2; count of bases not matched to a gene: 0. This CDR3 is built from 15 residues. CDR1 and CDR2 (germline): LNHDA, SQIVND (reference sequence).

The rearrangement joins TRBV6-2 or TRBV6-3 to TRBJ2-6, with D possibly being TRBD1 (5 bases). V was trimmed by 0 bases and J by 0 bases, leaving 15 bases between them. This CDR3 spans 19 amino acids. CDR1 is MNHEY and CDR2 is SVGEGT in the germline V gene. The CDR3 bases are TGTGCCAGCAGTTACTCGGGCAGGGCCTTAAACTCTGGGGCCAACGTCCTGACTTTC. Encoded protein: CASSYSGRALNSGANVLTF.

The CDR3 DNA is TGTGCCAGCAGCCCTAGGAACGGGGTCTCTGGAAACACCATATATTTT. Its protein is CASSPRNGVSGNTIYF. The chain is built from TRBV9 and TRBJ1-3; no clear D gene. Germline CDR1 and CDR2: SGDLS and YYNGEE. V lost 4 bases to trimming and J lost 0 bases, with 14 bases between them. The CDR3 runs to 16 residues.

V usage is TRBV6-5 and J usage is TRBJ2-2; no clear D gene. The ends were cut back, 8 bases at V and 5 bases at J, with 9 bases in the middle. The V gene's germline CDR1 is MNHEY and CDR2 SVGAGI. The CDR3 spans 12 residues. This chain's CDR3 is CASAWGTGELFF. The CDR3, as DNA: TGTGCCAGCGCGTGGGGTACCGGGGAGCTGTTTTTT.

The chain employs TRBV14 and TRBJ2-1; TRBD1 matches 8 bases. This CDR3 is built from 13 residues. After removal of 4 bases from V and 7 bases from J, the junction contained 3 bases not matched to a gene. Germline V gene lookup returns CDR1 SGHDN and CDR2 FVKESK. CDR3: CASSRGQVNEQFF. CDR3 sequence (DNA): TGTGCCAGCAGCCGGGGACAGGTGAATGAGCAGTTCTTC.

This clone occurred a few times. V gene TRBV7-8 combines with J gene TRBJ2-1; TRBD1 agrees at 8 bases. This CDR3 comprises 16 residues. Looked up from germline, CDR1 is SGHVS and CDR2 is FQNEAQ. V lost 4 bases, J lost 7 bases, and 12 bases stayed unmatched. As DNA, the CDR3 is TGTGCCAGCAGCTCCCAACGGGTACAGGGGGGAAATGAGCAGTTCTTC. It yields the protein CASSSQRVQGGNEQFF.

The V call is TRBV9, the J call TRBJ1-1; D gene ambiguous. This CDR3 comprises 12 residues. The germline V gene has CDR1 SGDLS and CDR2 YYNGEE. Trimming took 3 bases from V and 6 from J, leaving 9 bases between them. The CDR3 loop is CASSAKGAEAFF. CDR3 bases: TGTGCCAGCAGCGCAAAAGGCGCTGAAGCTTTCTTT. The entire variable domain, with the rest obtained from reference TRBV9 and TRBJ1-1, is as follows: DSGVTQTPKHLITATGQRVTLRCSPRSGDLSVYWYQQSLDQGLQFLIQYYNGEERAKGNILERFSAQQFPDLHSELNLSSLELGDSALYFCASSAKGAEAFFGQGTRLTVV.

V usage is TRBV6-5 and J usage is TRBJ2-2; 10 nucleotides align to TRBD2. The CDR3 loop spans 15 amino acids. Germline CDR1 is MNHEY and CDR2 is SVGAGI. Trimming at V came to 5 bases and at J to 5 bases, leaving 5 bases not matched to a gene. The CDR3 DNA reads TGTGCCAGCAGTCCTAGCGGGAGTCATACCGGGGAGCTGTTTTTT. Its protein is CASSPSGSHTGELFF.

V is TRBV2 and J is TRBJ1-6, with unresolved D. The CDR3 spans 13 residues. V gave up 4 bases and J gave up 5 bases, with 6 bases separating them. Germline CDR1 SNHLY, CDR2 FYNNEI. DNA for the CDR3: TGTGCCAGCAGTGGGGCTGATAATTCACCCCTCCACTTT. It specifies CASSGADNSPLHF.